The T cell receptor (beta chain) described here comes from a study of regulatory T cells in long-lasting Graves disease. The V and J ends lost 7 bases and 4 bases, in that order; junction bases with no gene match: 10. The CDR3 contains 15 residues. Germline-derived CDR1 and CDR2 are PRHDT and FYEKMQ (reference sequence). Described time point: newly diagnosed GD, antithyroid drugs for less than 3 months. Following extraction of RNA from PBMCs, that RNA was used to make the TCR library. The table lists this clonotype with many counts. In building TCR beta libraries, iRepertoire HTBI primers were used together with Arm-PCR of CDR3 regions. TCRdb reprocessed the multiplex PCR reads with MiXCR, giving one entry per CDR3 protein. The sample has roughly 420,000 distinct CDR3 sequences; less than 15% are singletons. The sample was also linked to a second study, of T cells in Graves' hyperthyroidism and ophthalmopathy.

This clonotype was obtained from a woman aged 50 to 65 with Graves disease. The sequencing used peripheral blood mononuclear cells (PBMCs), collected at new diagnosis, from a patient treated with antithyroid drugs. This rearrangement joins TRBV13 to TRBJ1-1; 9 bases agree with TRBD1. In DNA form, the CDR3 reads TGTGCCAGCACCCAGGGACAGGGTATTGGCACTGAAGCTTTCTTT. This encodes CASTQGQGIGTEAFF. The full variable domain, with the rest looked up from reference TRBV13 and TRBJ1-1, is AAGVIQSPRHLIKEKRETATLKCYPIPRHDTVYWYQQGPGQDPQFLISFYEKMQSDKGSIPDRFSAQQFSDYHSELNMSSLELGDSALYFCASTQGQGIGTEAFFGQGTRLTVV.